The 20 T cell receptor beta chains below come from one sample, sequenced in a study of Ad26.COV2.S vaccination and SARS-CoV-2 variants. TCRdb's table, derived via immunoSEQ multiplex PCR, lists solely in-frame clones and lacks some. The repertoire consists of fewer than 500,000 clones, with 80% to 90% occurring once and the leading ten covering approximately 2.5%. As for treatment: some 20 received Ad26.COV2.S at low or high dose, single or two shots; roughly five received placebo; per-sample allocation not given. Vaccine and placebo recipients were sampled on day 63 after the first injection. Sequenced here: peripheral blood, sampled in a trial of Ad26.COV2.S vaccine versus placebo. Receptors were obtained from a person aged 18-60 years who received the Ad26.COV2.S COVID-19 vaccine or a placebo.

J is TRBJ1-2 and V is TRBV19; 10 bases align to TRBD1. The V gene end was trimmed by 5 bases and the J gene end by 7 bases; junction bases not matched to a gene: 13. CDR1 is LNHDA, CDR2 SQIVND, per germline (reference sequence). This CDR3 is built from 16 residues. CDR3 region: CASSPLSGTGVAGYTF. The CDR3 DNA reads as TGTGCCAGTAGTCCCCTCTCCGGGACAGGGGTCGCTGGCTACACCTTC.

The chain joins TRBV4-1 to TRBJ1-2, with D perhaps TRBD1 (6 bases). The CDR3 covers 15 residues. The V and J ends lost 5 bases and 7 bases respectively, with 20 bases between them. Germline assignment: CDR1 MGHRA and CDR2 YSYEKL. CDR3 loop: CASSRIIRGGRGYTF. CDR3 DNA sequence: TGCGCCAGCAGCAGGATAATAAGGGGGGGACGTGGCTACACCTTC.

This clone was observed once. The chain links TRBV20-1 to TRBJ1-2; D is unclear. Per germline, CDR1 DFQATT and CDR2 SNEGSKA (reference sequence). This CDR3 is 11 amino acids long. Trimming removed 5 bases at V and 8 bases at J, with 12 bases between. CDR3 DNA: TGCAGTGCTCCGGACCTCCCGGGCTACACCTTC. Translated, it gives CSAPDLPGYTF.

This clone showed up just once. The chain combines TRBV15 with TRBJ1-2; D not certain. The V gene's germline CDR1 is LNHNV and CDR2 YYDKDF (reference sequence). CDR3 length equals 12 residues. V lost 3 bases and J 3 bases, leaving 5 bases between the germline ends. The CDR3 sequence is CATSRLYYGYTF. CDR3 nucleotide sequence: TGTGCCACCAGCAGGTTATACTATGGCTACACCTTC.

This sequence joins TRBV7-2 and TRBJ2-5; 7 nucleotides align to TRBD1. The junction had 11 bases not matched to a gene; V was cut back by 5 bases and J by 5 bases. The CDR3 spans 15 residues. Germline CDR1 reads SGHTA; CDR2 reads FQGNSA. The CDR3 sequence is CASSGQTGWEETQYF. The CDR3 DNA sequence: TGTGCCAGCAGCGGCCAGACAGGGTGGGAGGAGACCCAGTACTTC.

The chain uses TRBV10-3 and TRBJ1-5; D not certain. The V gene lost 0 bases and the J gene lost 7 bases, with 13 bases spanning the gap. The CDR3 is made up of 15 amino acids. Per the germline V gene, CDR1 is ENHRY and CDR2 is SYGVKD. The CDR3 nucleotides read TGTGCCATCAGTGAGTCAATCCTCGCAGGACAGCCCCAGCATTTT. Translation gives CAISESILAGQPQHF.

The chain uses TRBV21-1 and TRBJ2-3. TRBV21-1 has pseudogene status. This CDR3 is 15 amino acids long. The CDR3 spells CASRTFGVTSDTQYF. CDR3 coding DNA: TGTGCCAGCAGAACATTTGGGGTAACATCAGATACGCAGTATTTT.

The chain links TRBV5-4 to TRBJ1-3; no reliable D call. With 3 bases removed from V and 7 bases from J, the gap between germline ends came to 14 bases. The germline gives CDR1 SGHNT, CDR2 YYREEE (reference sequence). The length of the CDR3 is 14 residues. The CDR3, as DNA: TGTGCCAGCAGCTCCGTGGGAACAACGAACACCATATATTTT. Protein sequence: CASSSVGTTNTIYF.

In this sample, this clone turned up once. CDR3 amino acids: CASSLQETQYF. DNA of the CDR3: TGTGCCAGCAGCTTACAGGAGACCCAGTACTTC. The rearrangement joins TRBV7-8 to TRBJ2-5, with unresolved D. In germline, CDR1 is SGHVS, CDR2 FQNEAQ. V was trimmed by 2 bases and J by 5 bases, leaving 3 bases between them. The CDR3 has 11 residues.

This chain connects TRBV7-8 to TRBJ1-4; a possible D gene is TRBD1 (5 bases). This CDR3 is built from 19 residues. The ends were cut back, 0 bases at V and 7 bases at J, with 24 bases in the middle. Germline CDR1 and CDR2: SGHVS and FQNEAQ. The CDR3 nucleotides read TGTGCCAGCAGCTTAGCGGGGGGATACGTGGAGAGGTTGGGTGAAAAACTGTTTTTT. Its protein is CASSLAGGYVERLGEKLFF.

The J gene is TRBJ2-3, the V gene TRBV9; 12 bases align to TRBD2. Trimming at V came to 4 bases and at J to 3 bases, leaving 3 bases not matched to a gene. The CDR3 runs 15 residues. Germline CDR1 and CDR2: SGDLS and YYNGEE. The CDR3 reads CASSLAGGWTDTQYF. CDR3 nucleotides: TGTGCCAGCAGCCTAGCGGGGGGGTGGACAGATACGCAGTATTTT.

The chain joins TRBV5-4 to TRBJ1-2; D remains ambiguous. The V end was cut by 1 base, the J end by 4 bases, with 11 bases between. Germline V CDR1 and CDR2: SGHNT, YYREEE (reference sequence). The CDR3 length is 14 residues. In DNA form, the CDR3 reads TGTGCCAGCAGCTTGAACAGAGCGATCTATGGCTACACCTTC. This sequence encodes CASSLNRAIYGYTF.

This rearrangement joins TRBV28 to TRBJ2-7; D remains ambiguous. CDR1 MDHEN and CDR2 SYDVKM come from the germline V gene. The germline V and J ends were trimmed by 2 bases and 3 bases, with 11 bases remaining between them. This CDR3 is built from 14 residues. The CDR3 sequence: CASSLRAMYYEQYV. CDR3 nucleotides: TGTGCCAGCAGTTTAAGAGCTATGTACTACGAGCAGTACGTC.

This chain joins TRBV13 and TRBJ1-2; D is uncertain. V lost 7 bases, J lost 7 bases, and 16 bases lay in between. Germline-derived CDR1 and CDR2 are PRHDT and FYEKMQ (reference sequence). The CDR3 is 13 residues long. The CDR3 protein is CASTRLGLTGYTF. CDR3 DNA sequence: TGTGCCAGCACCCGGCTGGGCTTAACTGGCTACACCTTC.

J is TRBJ1-3 and V is TRBV7-2, with 7 bases matching TRBD1. V lost 5 bases, J lost 0 bases, and 16 bases stayed unmatched. The germline gives CDR1 SGHTA, CDR2 FQGNSA. The CDR3 contains 19 residues. The CDR3 region is CASSTRPGTARNSGNTIYF. CDR3 DNA: TGTGCCAGCAGCACCCGTCCCGGGACAGCCCGGAACTCTGGAAACACCATATATTTT.

The CDR3 region is CASSLLSVDTEAFF. The CDR3 DNA sequence: TGCGCCAGCAGCTTGCTATCAGTTGACACTGAAGCTTTCTTT. This sequence joins TRBV5-1 and TRBJ1-1; D is unresolved. The CDR3 loop spans 14 amino acids. Germline V gene data show CDR1 as SGHRS and CDR2 as YFSETQ. Trimming removed 1 base from V and 3 bases from J, with 10 bases in between.

This clone was counted once. The chain links TRBV29-1 to TRBJ2-1, with TRBD1 matching 11 bases. V dropped 3 bases and J dropped 4; count of bases not matched to a gene: 17. Germline CDR1 SQVTM, CDR2 ANQGSEA. CDR3 length: 19 amino acids. The CDR3 sequence: CSVDTIGQGATGNYNEQFF. In nucleotides, the CDR3 is TGCAGCGTTGATACGATTGGACAGGGGGCTACCGGAAATTACAATGAGCAGTTCTTC.

This sequence joins TRBV4-1 and TRBJ2-7, with 8 bases matching TRBD2. Unmatched junction bases numbered 12, after V lost 4 bases and J lost 1 base. Germline assignment: CDR1 MGHRA and CDR2 YSYEKL. The CDR3 contains 17 residues. The CDR3: CASSPLGVSGGSYEQYF. The CDR3 DNA reads as TGCGCCAGCAGCCCGCTGGGTGTCAGCGGGGGATCCTACGAGCAGTACTTC.

V and J are TRBV6-6 and TRBJ1-1; 7 bases fit TRBD1. V lost 5 bases, J lost 3 bases, and 6 bases stayed unmatched. The CDR3 covers 14 residues. Germline V gene data show CDR1 as MNHNY and CDR2 as SVGAGI (reference sequence). This chain's CDR3 is CASSNSGQYTEAFF. CDR3 bases: TGTGCCAGCAGTAATTCGGGACAGTACACTGAAGCTTTCTTT.

The CDR3 DNA is TGTGCCAGCAGCTTTGGGGAGACCCAGTACTTC. Translating it yields CASSFGETQYF. This rearrangement joins TRBV5-6 to TRBJ2-5; no clear D gene. The CDR3 has 11 amino acids. Germline loops: CDR1 SGHDT, CDR2 YYEEEE. The V and J ends lost 2 bases and 5 bases respectively, with 4 bases between them.